The 8 T cell receptor beta chains below come from one sample, sequenced in a study of identifying expanded T cells in peripheral blood. Method: immunoSEQ multiplex PCR; TCRdb's copy keeps in-frame clones and lacks some. The sample shows about 83,000 clones, about 91% of them seen only once. The sequencing input was blood. The receptors stem from a person aged 18 to 75 in good health.

V gene TRBV7-2 combines with J gene TRBJ2-1, with TRBD2 matching 8 bases. The junction had 6 bases not matched to a gene; V was cut back by 2 bases and J by 6 bases. The germline gives CDR1 SGHTA, CDR2 FQGNSA. The CDR3 is 15 amino acids. Here the CDR3 reads CASSLSPGGRNEQFF. CDR3 DNA sequence: TGTGCCAGCAGCTTATCGCCGGGGGGGCGCAATGAGCAGTTCTTC.

This chain uses TRBV4-3 with TRBJ2-1, with D perhaps matching TRBD2 (6 bases). The CDR3 loop spans 14 amino acids. Germline V gene lookup returns CDR1 LGHNA and CDR2 YSLEER. Deletions cut 4 bases from V and 2 bases from J, with 9 bases between. Written as DNA, the CDR3 is TGCGCCAGCAGCCGAACGGGAGCCTACAATGAGCAGTTCTTC. It yields the protein CASSRTGAYNEQFF.

V is TRBV7-2 and J is TRBJ2-1; tentatively, D is TRBD2 (5 bases). The ends were cut back, 7 bases at V and 7 bases at J, with 14 bases in the middle. In germline, CDR1 is SGHTA, CDR2 FQGNSA. This CDR3 is built from 13 residues. The CDR3 nucleotides are TGTGCCAGCACTACGGGGATACAAAATGAGCAGTTCTTC. Residues: CASTTGIQNEQFF.

The chain is built from TRBV30 and TRBJ1-6; no clear D. With 0 bases removed from V and 5 bases from J, the gap between germline ends came to 8 bases. The CDR3 has 14 residues. The germline V gene encodes CDR1 GTSNPN and CDR2 SVGIG (reference sequence). The CDR3 reads CAWSVDADNSPLHF. DNA for the CDR3: TGTGCCTGGAGTGTAGATGCAGATAATTCACCCCTCCACTTT. The complete variable domain, with remaining parts taken from reference TRBV30 and TRBJ1-6, reads SQTIHQWPATLVQPVGSPLSLECTVEGTSNPNLYWYRQAAGRGLQLLFYSVGIGQISSEVPQNLSASRPQDRQFILSSKKLLLSDSGFYLCAWSVDADNSPLHFGNGTRLTVT.

The CDR3, as DNA: TGTGCCAGCAGCCCGGGGGGCGGGGGTTCCTACGAGCAGTACTTC. Protein: CASSPGGGGSYEQYF. The chain joins TRBV9 to TRBJ2-7, with D perhaps matching TRBD2 (7 bases). Germline CDR1 reads SGDLS; CDR2 reads YYNGEE. V lost 4 bases to trimming and J lost 1 base, with 15 bases between them. The CDR3 length is 15 residues.

V is TRBV1 and J is TRBJ1-2. TRBV1 is a listed pseudogene. This CDR3 spans 13 amino acids. CDR3 DNA sequence: TGCACCAGCAGCAGGAGGGGGGCGCGGGGCTACACCTTC. As protein: CTSSRRGARGYTF.

This chain joins TRBV10-3 and TRBJ2-1; TRBD2 agrees at 10 bases. This CDR3 contains 16 residues. J was trimmed by 6 bases and V by 2 bases; bases with no gene match: 7. Germline CDR1 and CDR2: ENHRY and SYGVKD. CDR3 loop: CAISETSGNIPNEQFF. CDR3 in DNA: TGTGCCATCAGTGAGACTAGCGGGAATATCCCCAATGAGCAGTTCTTC.

Here the CDR3 reads CASRAGLAGDRGEQFF. The CDR3 DNA sequence: TGTGCCAGCAGAGCCGGACTAGCGGGAGACCGAGGCGAGCAGTTCTTC. The chain is built from TRBV9 and TRBJ2-1, with 13 bases that match TRBD2. Germline CDR1 SGDLS, CDR2 YYNGEE. V lost 5 bases, J lost 10 bases, and 12 bases stayed unmatched. This CDR3 region has 16 residues.